This T cell receptor (beta chain) was observed in a study of persistence of HIV-infected CD4 T cells. Study results and limitations: TCR oligoclonality correlated with proviral oligoclonality in the same sorted populations.

V lost 4 bases and J lost 5, with 21 bases in between. The CDR3 is made up of 15 amino acids. The germline gives CDR1 GTSNPN, CDR2 SVGIG (reference sequence). Worth noting for this clone: Its antigen is as yet unknown.

This nonspecific control used anti-CD3/anti-CD28 bead stimulation of CD4+ T cells. CD4+ T cells upregulating both CD40 ligand and CD69 were sorted as responding cells. The libraries were made with immunoSEQ version 4 in survey mode. The assay was immunoSEQ multiplex PCR, and TCRdb's table has in-frame clones only and misses some. This sample carries some 40,000 clones, about nine tenths of them seen once, and the ten largest clones take approximately 1.8%. The sample in question was CD4+ T cells sorted from PBMCs after roughly 18-hour stimulation, obtained from a patient who received antiretroviral therapy. The chain employs TRBV30 and TRBJ2-7, with a tentative D call TRBD2 (6 bases). This clonotype was sampled from an adult man with HIV who was CMV-seropositive. CDR3 coding DNA: TGTGCCTGGATCGCTAAGGAACTCCGGGGGAACGAGCAGTACTTC. Amino acid sequence: CAWIAKELRGNEQYF.